This T cell receptor (beta chain) emerged from a study of T cells in Graves' hyperthyroidism and ophthalmopathy. Overall study results and limits: Most clonotypes that expanded in the thyroid above 0.001 also showed up in blood. Ophthalmopathy was separated from stable hyperthyroidism by a 13 V-J model.

Patients were excluded because of uncontrolled infection, other autoimmune disease, pregnancy or lactation. The PBMCs were sourced from fresh peripheral blood (more than 8.5 ml). This clonotype showed up many times. Antigen specificity is unknown. TCR beta CDR3 regions were amplified from RNA transcripts. HTBI primers were employed in a first-round RT-PCR of the TCR CDR3. TCRdb reprocessed the multiplex PCR reads with MiXCR, giving one entry per CDR3 protein. The sample holds 640,000 or so distinct CDR3 sequences, roughly 14% seen once. This receptor was identified in a woman between 40 and 50 years old with Graves' ophthalmopathy. The material sequenced was blood.

CDR3 in amino acids: CAISESTQAYEQYF. CDR3 coding DNA: TGTGCCATCAGTGAGTCGACACAGGCTTACGAGCAGTACTTC. The chain couples TRBV10-3 to TRBJ2-7; perhaps TRBD1 as D (5 bases). The V gene lost 0 bases and the J gene lost 4 bases, with 10 bases spanning the gap. CDR1 ENHRY and CDR2 SYGVKD come from the germline V gene. The CDR3 is made up of 14 amino acids.